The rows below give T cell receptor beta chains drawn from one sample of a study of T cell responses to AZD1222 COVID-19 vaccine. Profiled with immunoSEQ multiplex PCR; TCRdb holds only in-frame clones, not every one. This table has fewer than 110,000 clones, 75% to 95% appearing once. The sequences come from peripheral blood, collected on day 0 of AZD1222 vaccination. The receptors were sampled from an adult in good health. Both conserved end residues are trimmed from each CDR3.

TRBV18,ASSPPPRGLAGDEQY
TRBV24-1,ATSDWTGASGTQY
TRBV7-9,ASSPRRLAGGTDTQY
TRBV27,ASSLLGTGYEQY
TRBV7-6,ASSSIGSPTGELF
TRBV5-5,ASSPRGQGDEQY
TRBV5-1,ASREVNTEAF
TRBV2,ASSGFRATGELF
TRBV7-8,ASRRTSGETQY
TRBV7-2,ATLPLTGASYEQY
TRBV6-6,ASSYSPGNTEAF
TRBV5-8,ASRLSGNPEQY
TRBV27,ASSPAGPSGNTIY
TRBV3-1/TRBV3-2,ASSLRGRNTEAF
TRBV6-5,ASLPNSNSPLH
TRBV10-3,AISEVADPGGYT
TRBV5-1,ASSDGGYDEQF
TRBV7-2,ASSLGGGWRYSNQPQH
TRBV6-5,ASSGGQGLYNEQF
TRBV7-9,ASSRLAGVNTDTQY
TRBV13,ASSLGGRQDTQY
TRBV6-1,ASSEARGQYNSPLH
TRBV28,ASSGMALANYGYT
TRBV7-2,ASSLRRIGGYT
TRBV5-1,ASSLARGADEQF
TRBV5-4,ASSPGLDPYEQY
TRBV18,ASSPRQGTDTQY
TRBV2,ASSRGQNYGYT
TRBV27,ASSLRGGPNQPQH
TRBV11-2,ASSLDPGSGYT
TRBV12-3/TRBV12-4,ASADSLQHEQF
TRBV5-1,ASSLWSATQETQY
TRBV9,ASSVGGGQGGYEQY
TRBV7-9,ASSSLAGGSDNEQF
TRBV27,ASRTALGAGRYEQY
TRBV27,ASRSGLNANEKLF
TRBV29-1,SVEWTDEQF
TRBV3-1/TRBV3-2,ASSLGRGYEQY
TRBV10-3,ATSTGPTEAF
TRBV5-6,ASSLVANYGYT
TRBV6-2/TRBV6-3,ASRPSTGSSREQY
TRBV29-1,SVVRAREEQF
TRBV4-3,ASSQQTSGRVF
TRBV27,ASSPGTSSYEQY
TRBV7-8,ASSRGQGPRNYEQY
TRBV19,ASSGQGGFNQPQH
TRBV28,ASLTGNGQPQH
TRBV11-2,ASRGGNNEQF
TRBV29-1,SRDSTIPSNQPQH
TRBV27,ASSSTRVTYEQY
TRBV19,ASSISGQGAYEQY
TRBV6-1,ASSELGQARSNQPQH
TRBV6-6,ASKTGVNQPQH
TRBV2,ASKEARVNEKLF
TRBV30,AWTTGAGELF
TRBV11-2,ASSLGGQLNNEKLF
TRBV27,ASSPGTTFTTDTQY